Sequencing of this T cell receptor beta chain was carried out in a study of cytomegalovirus exposure and HLA in healthy donors. Overall study context: In a later analysis, the 110 or so validation repertoires were reported to have used the same platform as the roughly 670 first-cohort repertoires. Whole-study findings and limits: Specificity of three CMV-associated chains for CMV antigens was verified in vitro. Among TCR beta chains, those listed as cytomegalovirus-associated numbered around 160. Rarity held for most TCR sequences, but there were some public TCRs that occurred in many donors.

TCRdb's copy holds only in-frame clones and misses some; the assay was immunoSEQ multiplex PCR. The sample shows around 130,000 clones, about nine tenths of them seen only once. For this clone: The antigen is undetermined.

This CDR3 spans 16 amino acids. CDR1 and CDR2 (germline): MNHEY, SMNVEV (reference sequence). With V trimmed by 6 bases and J by 7 bases, 9 bases remained unmatched. The chain couples TRBV27 to TRBJ2-1; TRBD2 matches at 13 bases. The TCR comes from a young man in good health and CMV-seronegative. Sequencing was done on a sample of PBMCs. CDR3: CASRRPGLAGPNEQFF. CDR3 nucleotide sequence: TGTGCCAGCAGGCGTCCGGGACTAGCGGGACCTAATGAGCAGTTCTTC.